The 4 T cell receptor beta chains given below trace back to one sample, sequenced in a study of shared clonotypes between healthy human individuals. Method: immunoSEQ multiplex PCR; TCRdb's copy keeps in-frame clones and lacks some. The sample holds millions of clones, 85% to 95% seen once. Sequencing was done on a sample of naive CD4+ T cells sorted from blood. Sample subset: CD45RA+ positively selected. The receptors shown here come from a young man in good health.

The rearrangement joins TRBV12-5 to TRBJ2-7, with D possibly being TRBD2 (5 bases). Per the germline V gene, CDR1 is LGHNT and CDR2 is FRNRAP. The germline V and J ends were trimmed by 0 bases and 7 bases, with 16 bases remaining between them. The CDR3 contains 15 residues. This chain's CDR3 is CASGLVRLRSLEQYF. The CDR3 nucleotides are TGTGCTAGTGGTTTGGTACGACTACGATCCCTAGAGCAGTACTTC.

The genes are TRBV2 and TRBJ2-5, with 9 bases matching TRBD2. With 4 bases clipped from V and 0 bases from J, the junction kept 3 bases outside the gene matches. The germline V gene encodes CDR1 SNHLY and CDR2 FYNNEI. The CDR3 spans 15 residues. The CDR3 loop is CASSGASGNQETQYF. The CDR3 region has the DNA TGTGCCAGCAGTGGGGCTAGCGGGAACCAAGAGACCCAGTACTTC.

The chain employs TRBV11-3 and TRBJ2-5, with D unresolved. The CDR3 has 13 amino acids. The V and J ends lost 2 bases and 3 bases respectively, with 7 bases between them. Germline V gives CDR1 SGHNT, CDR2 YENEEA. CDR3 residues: CASSLNLKETQYF. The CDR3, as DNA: TGTGCCAGCAGCTTAAACCTTAAAGAGACCCAGTACTTC.

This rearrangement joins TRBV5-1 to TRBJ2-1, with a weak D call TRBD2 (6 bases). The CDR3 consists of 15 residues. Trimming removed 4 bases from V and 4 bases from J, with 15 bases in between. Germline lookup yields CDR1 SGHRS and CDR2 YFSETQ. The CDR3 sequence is CASSRLGSGYNEQFF. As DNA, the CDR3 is TGCGCCAGCAGCAGATTAGGTAGCGGATACAATGAGCAGTTCTTC. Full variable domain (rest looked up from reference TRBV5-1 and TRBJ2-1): KAGVTQTPRYLIKTRGQQVTLSCSPISGHRSVSWYQQTPGQGLQFLFEYFSETQRNKGNFPGRFSGRQFSNSRSEMNVSTLELGDSALYLCASSRLGSGYNEQFFGPGTRLTVL.